These 27 T cell receptor beta chains share one sample of origin, sequenced in a study of vaccination and CD4 T cells after COVID-19. Their cognate antigens are unknown. An Oncomine TCR Beta short-read assay was used to sequence the DNA from cultured CD4+ T cells. Cultured CD4+ T cells were the source of extracted genomic DNA. One entry per CDR3 protein, called by TCRdb with MiXCR from the PCR reads. The top ten clones hold roughly an eighth of a sample with some 8,000 distinct CDR3 sequences, roughly 30% of them seen once. As to treatment: roughly ten-day PBMC culture with coronavirus spike peptide pools or control peptides (ViraFEST assay). Prior to the COVID-19 pandemic (2011-2018), the unexposed donor's CD4+ T cells were collected. The specimen was CD4+ T cells from blood, cultured in vitro. The receptors were gathered from a human donor in good health.

This rearrangement joins TRBV5-1 to TRBJ2-5; possible D gene TRBD1, 6 bases. Germline CDR1 is SGHRS and CDR2 is YFSETQ. The ends were cut back, 4 bases at V and 5 bases at J, with 21 bases in the middle. The CDR3 is made up of 16 amino acids. The CDR3 reads CASSATPGQPQETQYF. In DNA form, the CDR3 reads TGCGCCAGCAGCGCAACCCCGGGACAACCCCAGGAGACCCAGTACTTC. The full variable domain, its missing parts supplied by reference TRBV5-1 and TRBJ2-5, is KAGVTQTPRYLIKTRGQQVTLSCSPISGHRSVSWYQQTPGQGLQFLFEYFSETQRNKGNFPGRFSGRQFSNSRSEMNVSTLELGDSALYLCASSATPGQPQETQYFGPGTRLLVL.

The chain has TRBV5-1 and TRBJ2-7; D assignment may be TRBD1 or TRBD2 (6 bases each). V lost 1 base to trimming and J lost 0 bases, with 11 bases between them. Per germline, CDR1 SGHRS and CDR2 YFSETQ. The CDR3 is made up of 15 amino acids. CDR3 amino acids: CASSLNGGASYEQYF. The DNA for the CDR3 is TGCGCCAGCAGCTTGAACGGGGGCGCCTCCTACGAGCAGTACTTC.

The chain is built from TRBV27 and TRBJ2-7, with unresolved D. Germline-derived CDR1 and CDR2 are MNHEY and SMNVEV (reference sequence). This CDR3 has 12 residues. V was trimmed by 4 bases and J by 0 bases, leaving 4 bases between them. DNA for the CDR3: TGTGCCAGCAGTTCCTCCTCCTACGAGCAGTACTTC. Translated, it gives CASSSSSYEQYF.

This clonotype was seen a few times. V is TRBV5-4 and J is TRBJ2-1; 8 nucleotides match TRBD1. CDR1 is SGHNT and CDR2 is YYREEE in the germline V gene (reference sequence). J gave up 7 bases and V 0 bases, and 6 bases lay outside the gene matches. CDR3 length: 15 residues. CDR3 in amino acids: CASSLGGQGRNEQFF. CDR3 coding DNA: TGTGCCAGCAGCTTGGGAGGACAGGGCCGAAATGAGCAGTTCTTC.

The chain combines TRBV30 with TRBJ1-6; maybe TRBD1 (6 bases). There are 12 residues in the CDR3. Germline CDR1 and CDR2: GTSNPN and SVGIG (reference sequence). V was clipped by 4 bases and J by 6 bases, with 7 bases between them. In DNA form, the CDR3 reads TGTGCCTGGACGGACAGTAATTCACCCCTCCACTTT. This translates into CAWTDSNSPLHF.

The V call is TRBV28, the J call TRBJ2-5; D is undetermined. The V end lost 7 bases, the J end lost 5 bases, and 11 bases lay between the germline ends. CDR3 size: 12 residues. CDR1 is MDHEN, CDR2 SYDVKM, per germline. CDR3 coding DNA: TGTGCCAGCAATGTGGGAACGGAGACCCAGTACTTC. It codes for CASNVGTETQYF. The full variable domain, completed using reference TRBV28 and TRBJ2-5, is DVKVTQSSRYLVKRTGEKVFLECVQDMDHENMFWYRQDPGLGLRLIYFSYDVKMKEKGDIPEGYSVSREKKERFSLILESASTNQTSMYLCASNVGTETQYFGPGTRLLVL.

The chain joins TRBV18 to TRBJ1-5; D possibly corresponds to TRBD1 (6 bases). Between the trimmed V and J ends, which lost 0 bases and 4 bases, there was a span of 13 bases. The germline gives CDR1 KGHSH, CDR2 LQKENI. This CDR3 has 16 amino acids. The chain's CDR3 is CASSPPGAGRNQPQHF. The CDR3, as DNA: TGTGCCAGCTCACCACCGGGGGCAGGGAGAAATCAGCCCCAGCATTTT.

This clonotype ranks as medium-sized. The V and J genes are TRBV27 and TRBJ1-5; 10 bases line up with TRBD1. J lost 7 bases, V lost 2 bases, and 8 bases had no gene match. The CDR3 covers 16 residues. Germline CDR1 is MNHEY and CDR2 is SMNVEV (reference sequence). CDR3 loop: CASSLLPTGGGQPQHF. For the CDR3, the DNA is TGTGCCAGCAGTTTACTCCCGACAGGGGGCGGGCAGCCCCAGCATTTT.

This clonotype is medium-sized in the sample. The V call is TRBV6-5, the J call TRBJ1-2; D unclear. CDR3 size: 13 residues. V lost 2 bases and J 0 bases, leaving 4 bases between the germline ends. Germline values: CDR1 MNHEY, CDR2 SVGAGI. The CDR3 is CASSYRANYGYTF. The CDR3 nucleotides are TGTGCCAGCAGTTACAGGGCTAACTATGGCTACACCTTC.

The chain's CDR3 is CSARAVVSYNEQFF. The CDR3 region has the DNA TGCAGTGCTAGGGCCGTGGTAAGCTACAATGAGCAGTTCTTC. The chain joins TRBV20-1 to TRBJ2-1; no definite D call. This CDR3 has 14 amino acids. Germline CDR1 DFQATT, CDR2 SNEGSKA (reference sequence). Trimming stripped 3 bases from V and 3 bases from J, with 12 bases between.

This chain links TRBV20-1 with TRBJ2-1; 9 bases are shared with TRBD2. The CDR3 sequence is 14 residues long. The V gene's germline CDR1 is DFQATT and CDR2 SNEGSKA (reference sequence). The CDR3 region is CSYVAGGQSNEQFF. CDR3 coding DNA: TGCAGCTACGTGGCGGGAGGGCAAAGCAATGAGCAGTTCTTC.

The chain is built from TRBV7-9 and TRBJ2-5, with a weak D call TRBD2 (6 bases). This CDR3 is 15 amino acids long. The V gene lost 5 bases and the J gene lost 1 base, with 14 bases spanning the gap. Germline assignment: CDR1 SEHNR and CDR2 FQNEAQ (reference sequence). CDR3 sequence reads: CASSLGWGGQETQYF. CDR3 DNA sequence: TGTGCCAGCAGCCTCGGGTGGGGAGGCCAAGAGACCCAGTACTTC.

This chain joins TRBV7-3 and TRBJ2-1; 9 nucleotides match TRBD2. Germline-derived CDR1 and CDR2 are SGHTA and FQGTGA. V trimming: 4 bases; J trimming: 10 bases; junction bases outside the gene matches: 5. The CDR3 runs 13 residues. CDR3 DNA sequence: TGTGCCAGCAGCTCCCCGACTAGCGGAGAGCAGTTCTTC. Its translation is CASSSPTSGEQFF.

V and J are TRBV20-1 and TRBJ2-3; 7 nucleotides agree with TRBD2. The trim removed 1 base at V and 1 base at J, leaving 5 bases unmatched. This CDR3 spans 15 amino acids. Per the germline V gene, CDR1 is DFQATT and CDR2 is SNEGSKA (reference sequence). The CDR3 nucleotides are TGCAGTGCTAGAGTTATAGGGAGGGGCACAGATACGCAGTATTTT. This codes for CSARVIGRGTDTQYF.

This clonotype was picked up one time. The chain joins TRBV11-1 to TRBJ2-1; TRBD2 is a possible D gene (5 bases). The CDR3 runs to 16 residues. Germline-derived CDR1 and CDR2 are SGHAT and FQDESV (reference sequence). The V end lost 5 bases, the J end lost 0 bases, and 14 bases lay between the germline ends. This CDR3 is CASSRGSGGSYNEQFF. CDR3 DNA: TGTGCCAGCAGCCGCGGCAGCGGAGGCTCCTACAATGAGCAGTTCTTC.

The chain uses TRBV24-1 and TRBJ2-1; 8 positions match TRBD2. Trimming removed 9 bases from V and 2 bases from J; junction bases left unmatched: 5. The CDR3 extends over 14 amino acids. Per germline, CDR1 KGHDR and CDR2 SFDVKD. CDR3 DNA sequence: TGTGCCACCTCGGGAGGGAATGCCTACAATGAGCAGTTCTTC. Translated: CATSGGNAYNEQFF.

Only a few counts were recorded for this clonotype. DNA of the CDR3: TGTGCCAGCAGTTACGGGGACACCGGGGAGCTGTTTTTT. This encodes CASSYGDTGELFF. The chain combines TRBV6-5 with TRBJ2-2; no definite D call. The CDR3 runs 13 residues. Germline values: CDR1 MNHEY, CDR2 SVGAGI. Trimming took 2 bases from V and 3 from J, leaving 4 bases between them.

This clonotype has more than one count but fewer than ten. This sequence joins TRBV28 and TRBJ1-2; 7 positions agree with TRBD1. Germline V CDR1 and CDR2: MDHEN, SYDVKM. The CDR3 loop spans 16 amino acids. V lost 3 bases to trimming and J lost 8 bases; unmatched junction nucleotides: 15. The CDR3 DNA sequence: TGTGCCAGCAGTTTTCTCGGGAAGAACAGGGGTTTGGGCTACACCTTC. Encoded protein: CASSFLGKNRGLGYTF.

This clonotype was seen a handful of times. The chain joins TRBV20-1 to TRBJ2-5, with D tentatively TRBD1 or TRBD2 (5 bases each). Germline V CDR1 and CDR2: DFQATT, SNEGSKA (reference sequence). The V end was cut by 2 bases, the J end by 5 bases, with 15 bases between. The CDR3 totals 14 residues. CDR3 nucleotides: TGCAGTGCTAGAAACCCATGGGGGTTGGAGACCCAGTACTTC. This translates into CSARNPWGLETQYF.

The chain combines TRBV5-1 with TRBJ2-3; tentative D call: TRBD2 (5 bases). This CDR3 is 15 amino acids long. V was trimmed by 3 bases and J by 0 bases, leaving 11 bases between them. Germline CDR1 is SGHRS and CDR2 is YFSETQ. The DNA for the CDR3 is TGCGCCAGCAGCTACCAGGAGGCTAGCACAGATACGCAGTATTTT. Its translation: CASSYQEASTDTQYF.

CDR3 in DNA: TGTGCCAGCAGTTTACTGAGTGCTGGGGAGGAAGATACGCAGTATTTT. Its translation: CASSLLSAGEEDTQYF. V usage is TRBV27 and J usage is TRBJ2-3, with D tentatively TRBD2 (6 bases). Trimming cost V 2 bases and J 5 bases, with 17 bases left between them. Germline V gene data show CDR1 as MNHEY and CDR2 as SMNVEV (reference sequence). CDR3 length: 16 residues.

This clonotype has a handful of counts. The chain recombines TRBV20-1 with TRBJ2-3; D tentatively reads TRBD1 or TRBD2 (5 bases each). V was trimmed by 3 bases and J by 4 bases, leaving 17 bases between them. The germline V gene has CDR1 DFQATT and CDR2 SNEGSKA (reference sequence). This CDR3 is 15 amino acids long. CDR3 nucleotide sequence: TGCAGTGCTAGTGACTCACTGGGGGAGCCAGATACGCAGTATTTT. Translating gives CSASDSLGEPDTQYF.

The rearrangement links TRBV28 to TRBJ2-4; D may correspond to TRBD1 or TRBD2 (5 bases each). The CDR3 is made up of 14 amino acids. Deletions cut 5 bases from V and 8 bases from J, with 16 bases between. Per the germline V gene, CDR1 is MDHEN and CDR2 is SYDVKM. The CDR3 region is CASSPPRQRDIQYF. DNA for the CDR3: TGTGCCAGCAGTCCACCTCGACAGAGGGACATTCAGTACTTC.

The genes are TRBV10-3 and TRBJ2-5, with TRBD1 identical over 9 bases. Unmatched junction bases numbered 5, after V lost 6 bases and J lost 3 bases. Germline assignment: CDR1 ENHRY and CDR2 SYGVKD. CDR3 length: 14 residues. The CDR3 here is CAIRTGQGKETQYF. The CDR3, as DNA: TGTGCCATCAGGACGGGACAGGGTAAAGAGACCCAGTACTTC.

This clonotype showed up just a few times. The chain recombines TRBV10-3 with TRBJ1-5; the match to TRBD1 covers 7 bases. Germline CDR1 and CDR2: ENHRY and SYGVKD. CDR3 size: 17 residues. Trimming removed 7 bases from V and 0 bases from J; junction bases left unmatched: 12. CDR3 amino acids: CAIKAGTADFSNQPQHF. DNA for the CDR3: TGTGCCATCAAAGCGGGGACAGCCGATTTTAGCAATCAGCCCCAGCATTTT.

The V and J genes are TRBV4-3 and TRBJ1-5; 9 bases are shared with TRBD1. Germline CDR1 is LGHNA and CDR2 is YSLEER. V gave up 4 bases and J gave up 5 bases; unmatched junction bases: 6. This CDR3 contains 15 residues. The DNA for the CDR3 is TGCGCCAGCAGCCCCGGACAGGGGTGGTATCAGCCCCAGCATTTT. It translates to CASSPGQGWYQPQHF.

This clonotype was counted a few times. V and J are TRBV11-3 and TRBJ1-2; D is undetermined. The CDR3 is made up of 13 amino acids. Between the trimmed V and J ends, which lost 0 bases and 8 bases, there was a span of 10 bases. CDR1 SGHNT and CDR2 YENEEA come from the germline V gene. The CDR3 protein is CASSLEANRGYTF. The CDR3 DNA is TGTGCCAGCAGCTTAGAGGCCAATAGGGGCTACACCTTC.